Detailed here is one TCR beta chain. Its matching antigen is unknown. At one end, the junction sequence differs from germline, possibly due to a read error. This record comes from a study of T cell responses to AZD1222 COVID-19 vaccine. General study points: Two doses of AZD1222 preceded a rise in Spike-specific TCR breadth and depth. Reports say nearly half of spike-specific TCRs go after unmutated variant regions. White British donors predominated, females outnumbered males, and clonal diversity was possibly underestimated.

Clones were sequenced by immunoSEQ multiplex PCR, and TCRdb holds only the in-frame ones, with some missing. Among under 130,000 clones listed, about nine tenths were seen once. This CDR3 comprises 11 residues. The germline V gene encodes CDR1 DFQATT and CDR2 SNEGSKA (reference sequence). The rearrangement joins TRBV20-1 to TRBJ1-4; D not resolved. The source material was peripheral blood, sampled on day 0 of AZD1222 vaccination. The TCR comes from an adult in good health. The CDR3 is CSAPLGITGIF. The CDR3 bases are TGCAGTGCGCCCCTCGGGATTACCGGGATTTTT.